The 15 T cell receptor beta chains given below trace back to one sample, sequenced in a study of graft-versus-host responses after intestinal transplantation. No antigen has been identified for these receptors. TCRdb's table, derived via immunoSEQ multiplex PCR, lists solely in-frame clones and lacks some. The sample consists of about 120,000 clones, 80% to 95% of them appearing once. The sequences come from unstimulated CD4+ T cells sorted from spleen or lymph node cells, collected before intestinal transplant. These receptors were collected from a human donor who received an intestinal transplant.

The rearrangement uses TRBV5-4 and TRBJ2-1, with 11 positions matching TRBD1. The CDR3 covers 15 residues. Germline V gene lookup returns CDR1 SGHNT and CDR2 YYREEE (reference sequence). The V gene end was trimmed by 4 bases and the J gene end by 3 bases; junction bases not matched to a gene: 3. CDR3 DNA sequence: TGTGCCAGCAGCCAGGGGACAGGGGGCTACAATGAGCAGTTCTTC. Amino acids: CASSQGTGGYNEQFF.

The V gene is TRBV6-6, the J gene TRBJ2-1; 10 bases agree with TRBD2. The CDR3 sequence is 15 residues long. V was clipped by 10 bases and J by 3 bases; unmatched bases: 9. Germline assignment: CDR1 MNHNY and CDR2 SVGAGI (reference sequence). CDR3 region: CATGPGLAYYNEQFF. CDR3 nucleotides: TGTGCCACCGGACCGGGACTAGCGTACTACAATGAGCAGTTCTTC.

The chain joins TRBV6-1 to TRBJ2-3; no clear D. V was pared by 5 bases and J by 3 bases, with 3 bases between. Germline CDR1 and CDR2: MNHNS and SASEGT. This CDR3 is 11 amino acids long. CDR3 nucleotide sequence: TGTGCCAGCAGTCTAACAGATACGCAGTATTTT. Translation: CASSLTDTQYF.

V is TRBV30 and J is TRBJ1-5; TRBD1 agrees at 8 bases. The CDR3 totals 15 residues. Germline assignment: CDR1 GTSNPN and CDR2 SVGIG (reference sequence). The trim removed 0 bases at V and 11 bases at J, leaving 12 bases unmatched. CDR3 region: CAWSVTDRGRRAQHF. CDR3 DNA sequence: TGTGCCTGGAGTGTAACCGACAGGGGCCGACGGGCCCAGCATTTT.

The CDR3 spells CASRQGLEQFF. The CDR3 nucleotides read TGTGCCTCTAGACAGGGGTTAGAGCAGTTCTTC. The gene calls are TRBV30 and TRBJ2-1, with TRBD1 matching 8 bases. The CDR3 runs 11 residues. Trimming took 7 bases from V and 10 from J; bases not matched to a gene: 6. Germline assignment: CDR1 GTSNPN and CDR2 SVGIG (reference sequence).

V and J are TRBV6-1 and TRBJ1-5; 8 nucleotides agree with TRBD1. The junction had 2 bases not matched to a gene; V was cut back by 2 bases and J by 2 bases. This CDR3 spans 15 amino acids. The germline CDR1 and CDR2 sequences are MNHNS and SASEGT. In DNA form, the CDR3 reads TGTGCCAGCAGTGAACAGGGGGCCGGCAATCAGCCCCAGCATTTT. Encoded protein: CASSEQGAGNQPQHF.

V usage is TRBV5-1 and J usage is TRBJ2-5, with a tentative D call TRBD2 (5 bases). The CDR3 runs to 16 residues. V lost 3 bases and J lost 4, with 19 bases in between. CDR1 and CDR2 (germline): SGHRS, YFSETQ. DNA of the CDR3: TGCGCCAGCAGCTCGCGAATCACTAGTTTTGGAGAGACCCAGTACTTC. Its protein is CASSSRITSFGETQYF.

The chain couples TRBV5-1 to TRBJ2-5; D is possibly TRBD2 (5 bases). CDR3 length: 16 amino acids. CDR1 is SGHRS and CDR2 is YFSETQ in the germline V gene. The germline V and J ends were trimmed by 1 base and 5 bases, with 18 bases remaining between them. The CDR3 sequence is CASSLSGFGLGETQYF. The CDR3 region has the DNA TGCGCCAGCAGCTTGAGCGGTTTTGGGTTAGGGGAGACCCAGTACTTC.

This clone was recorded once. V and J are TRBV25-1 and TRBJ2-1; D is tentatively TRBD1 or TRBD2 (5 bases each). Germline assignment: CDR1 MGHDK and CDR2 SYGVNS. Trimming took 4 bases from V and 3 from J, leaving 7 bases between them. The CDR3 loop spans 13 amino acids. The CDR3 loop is CASSGDHYNEQFF. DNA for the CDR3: TGTGCCAGCAGTGGGGACCACTACAATGAGCAGTTCTTC. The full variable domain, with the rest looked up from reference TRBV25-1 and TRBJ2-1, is EADIYQTPRYLVIGTGKKITLECSQTMGHDKMYWYQQDPGMELHLIHYSYGVNSTEKGDLSSESTVSRIRTEHFPLTLESARPSHTSQYLCASSGDHYNEQFFGPGTRLTVL.

CDR3 DNA: TGTGCCAGCTCACCGAGGGACGTGGGCACCAGAGTGAGCGGGGAGCTGTTTTTT. Translation gives CASSPRDVGTRVSGELFF. The chain links TRBV18 to TRBJ2-2; TRBD1 or TRBD2 may be the D gene (5 bases each). Germline V CDR1 and CDR2: KGHSH, LQKENI. This CDR3 region has 18 residues. Trimming stripped 3 bases from V and 7 bases from J, with 24 bases between.

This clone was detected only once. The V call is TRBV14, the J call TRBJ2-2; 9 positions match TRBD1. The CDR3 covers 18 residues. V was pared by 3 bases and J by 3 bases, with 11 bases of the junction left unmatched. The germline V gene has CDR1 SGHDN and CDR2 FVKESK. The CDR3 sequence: CASSQRRDRAWDTGELFF. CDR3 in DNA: TGTGCCAGCAGCCAGCGAAGGGACAGGGCATGGGACACCGGGGAGCTGTTTTTT.

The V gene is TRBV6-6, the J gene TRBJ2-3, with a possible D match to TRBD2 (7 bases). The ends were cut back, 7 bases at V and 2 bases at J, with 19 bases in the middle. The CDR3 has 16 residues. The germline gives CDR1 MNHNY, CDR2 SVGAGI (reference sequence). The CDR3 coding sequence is TGTGCCAGCAACCCGGGGGGCGGGGGCTTCACAGATACGCAGTATTTT. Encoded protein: CASNPGGGGFTDTQYF.

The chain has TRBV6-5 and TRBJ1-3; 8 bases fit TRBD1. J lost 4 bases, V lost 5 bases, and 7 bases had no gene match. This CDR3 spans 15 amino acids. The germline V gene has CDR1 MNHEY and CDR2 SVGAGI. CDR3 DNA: TGTGCCAGCAGTCCCTTCAGGGGGCTGGGAAACACCATATATTTT. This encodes CASSPFRGLGNTIYF.

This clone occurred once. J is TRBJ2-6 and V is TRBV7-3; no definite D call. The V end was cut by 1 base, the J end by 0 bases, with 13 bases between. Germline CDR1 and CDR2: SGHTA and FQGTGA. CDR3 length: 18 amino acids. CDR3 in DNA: TGTGCCAGCAGCTTAAGGGCGCGTCAACCCTCTGGGGCCAACGTCCTGACTTTC. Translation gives CASSLRARQPSGANVLTF. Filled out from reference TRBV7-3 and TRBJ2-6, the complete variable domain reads GAGVSQTPSNKVTEKGKYVELRCDPISGHTALYWYRQSLGQGPEFLIYFQGTGAADDSGLPNDRFFAVRPEGSVSTLKIQRTERGDSAVYLCASSLRARQPSGANVLTFGAGSRLTVL.

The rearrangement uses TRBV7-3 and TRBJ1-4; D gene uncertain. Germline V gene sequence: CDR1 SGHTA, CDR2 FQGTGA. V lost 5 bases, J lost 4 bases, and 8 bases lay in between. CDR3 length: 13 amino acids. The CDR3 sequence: CASSAGINEKLFF. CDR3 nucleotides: TGTGCCAGCAGCGCCGGGATTAATGAAAAACTGTTTTTT.